One sample yielded the 26 T cell receptor beta chains listed below, sequenced in a study of human T cells and chemical hapten exposure (TCRdb year 2021). Libraries were prepared through RACE. Sequencing was carried out with a NextSeq 500. The public reads were quality trimmed at Q25 with fastp and then assembled into clones with MiXCR by TCRdb, keeping productive beta chains. Every entry covers one CDR3 protein and lists the most common genes and DNA from its rows. The sample has some 30,000 distinct CDR3 sequences on record, approximately 6% of them singletons. The ten largest clones capture around 5.7% of the sample. What this sample's time point label stands for: patch test 3, about 24 weeks after DPC sensitization. The meaning of the sample's treatment or condition label: therapeutic diphenylcyclopropenone sensitization with weekly scalp DPC. The source material was whole blood, sampled in connection with sensitization to the hapten diphenylcyclopropenone (DPC). These receptors originate from a young man with alopecia areata. Some clones in this sample may be carry-over from other donors' samples.

This clonotype showed up many times. The V and J genes are TRBV12-3 or TRBV12-4 and TRBJ2-1, with 7 bases that match TRBD1. The CDR3 runs to 13 residues. The DNA for the CDR3 is TGTGCTACCCGGGACAGAAAAAACAATGAGCAGTTCTTC. Translation gives CATRDRKNNEQFF.

This clonotype was counted at least ten times. The V call is TRBV12-3 or TRBV12-4, the J call TRBJ2-3, with D perhaps TRBD2 (6 bases). This CDR3 region has 15 residues. Trimming removed 2 bases at V and 1 base at J, with 10 bases between. Written as DNA, the CDR3 is TGTGCCAGCAGTTTAAATCGCGGGGGCACAGATACGCAGTATTTT. It is translated as CASSLNRGGTDTQYF.

This clonotype was detected many times. The rearrangement links TRBV20-1 to TRBJ2-5, with 9 nucleotides matching TRBD2. The CDR3 is made up of 15 amino acids. In germline, CDR1 is DFQATT, CDR2 SNEGSKA (reference sequence). The ends lost 6 bases at V and 1 base at J; junction bases unmatched: 9. Here the CDR3 reads CSAFPTSGTQETQYF. The CDR3 DNA follows: TGCAGTGCCTTCCCGACTAGCGGAACCCAAGAGACCCAGTACTTC.

In its sample, this clonotype was seen many times. This chain joins TRBV12-3 or TRBV12-4 and TRBJ1-1; 7 bases fit TRBD1. There are 13 residues in the CDR3. V dropped 7 bases and J dropped 6; count of bases not matched to a gene: 8. The DNA of the CDR3 is TGTGCCAGCAACAGGGACAGTTTCGCTGAAGCTTTCTTT. Protein: CASNRDSFAEAFF.

This clonotype was detected many times. V and J are TRBV29-1 and TRBJ2-2; D gene unclear. Trimming shortened V by 7 bases and J by 0 bases, and 12 bases separated the two germline ends. The CDR3 is made up of 14 amino acids. Germline V gives CDR1 SQVTM, CDR2 ANQGSEA. The CDR3 region has the DNA TGCAGCGCTGGCCCAACCTCGAACACCGGGGAGCTGTTTTTT. Amino acids: CSAGPTSNTGELFF.

This clonotype was counted many times. CDR3 DNA: TGTGCCACCAGTGGACAGGGCCCTAACTATGGCTACACCTTC. It yields the protein CATSGQGPNYGYTF. The rearrangement joins TRBV24-1 to TRBJ1-2; 7 bases agree with TRBD1. With 5 bases clipped from V and 0 bases from J, the junction kept 2 bases outside the gene matches. The germline V gene encodes CDR1 KGHDR and CDR2 SFDVKD. The CDR3 sequence is 14 residues long.

This clonotype showed up many times. This chain links TRBV2 with TRBJ2-2; D unresolved. The CDR3 consists of 13 residues. From germline, CDR1 is SNHLY and CDR2 FYNNEI. V lost 1 base and J lost 1, with 1 base in between. CDR3 residues: CASSEENTGELFF. CDR3 sequence (DNA): TGTGCCAGCAGTGAAGAGAACACCGGGGAGCTGTTTTTT.

There are a few counts of this clonotype. A read error may be the cause here, since a much bigger clone is one base away. The chain links TRBV20-1 to TRBJ2-1; TRBD2 aligns across 7 bases. The V and J ends lost 0 bases and 4 bases, in that order; junction bases with no gene match: 6. The germline gives CDR1 DFQATT, CDR2 SNEGSKA (reference sequence). This CDR3 has 15 residues. The CDR3 spells CSARDGGAGYNEQFF. The CDR3 coding sequence is TGCAGTGCTAGAGATGGGGGAGCGGGGTACAATGAGCAGTTCTTC.

This clonotype ranks as medium-sized. The chain couples TRBV14 to TRBJ2-3; TRBD2 is a possible D gene (7 bases). CDR1 is SGHDN and CDR2 is FVKESK in the germline V gene. CDR3 length: 16 amino acids. Trimming left V 0 bases short and J 7 bases short, with 17 bases between. The CDR3 loop reads CASSQERWGGQNTQYF. In nucleotides, the CDR3 is TGTGCCAGCAGCCAAGAGAGGTGGGGGGGCCAGAATACGCAGTATTTT.

In its sample, this clonotype was seen many times. The chain couples TRBV7-9 to TRBJ1-2; no firm D call. The germline CDR1 and CDR2 sequences are SEHNR and FQNEAQ (reference sequence). Deletions cut 1 base from V and 8 bases from J, with 14 bases between. The CDR3 runs to 14 residues. CDR3 protein: CASSLVEVGRGYTF. The CDR3 DNA sequence: TGTGCCAGCAGCTTAGTAGAAGTAGGGAGAGGCTACACCTTC. The entire variable domain, with the rest obtained from reference TRBV7-9 and TRBJ1-2, is as follows: DTGVSQNPRHKITKRGQNVTFRCDPISEHNRLYWYRQTLGQGPEFLTYFQNEAQLEKSRLLSDRFSAERPKGSFSTLEIQRTEQGDSAMYLCASSLVEVGRGYTFGSGTRLTVV.

Comment on this clonotype: A clone one base away is much larger, so this may be a read error. The V call is TRBV27, the J call TRBJ1-2, with 9 bases lining up with TRBD1. CDR3 length equals 13 residues. Germline V gives CDR1 MNHEY, CDR2 SMNVEV (reference sequence). As DNA, the CDR3 is TGTGCCAGCTGTTTGGGACAGGGTTTTGGCTACACCTTC. It yields the protein CASCLGQGFGYTF.

This clonotype came up many times. This rearrangement joins TRBV6-5 to TRBJ2-7; 8 nucleotides match TRBD1. Germline CDR1 reads MNHEY; CDR2 reads SVGAGI. The ends lost 5 bases at V and 7 bases at J; junction bases unmatched: 7. The CDR3 is 13 amino acids. The DNA for the CDR3 is TGTGCCAGCAGTCCTCCAGGGGGCTGGGAGCAGTACTTC. This gives the protein CASSPPGGWEQYF.

By frequency in the sample, this clonotype is medium-sized. The chain combines TRBV6-1 with TRBJ1-2; D is ambiguous. Per the germline V gene, CDR1 is MNHNS and CDR2 is SASEGT. V was clipped by 0 bases and J by 5 bases, with 16 bases between them. The length of the CDR3 is 16 residues. CDR3 region: CASSEALGSIIYGYTF. In DNA form, the CDR3 reads TGTGCCAGCAGTGAAGCCCTAGGGTCAATTATTTATGGCTACACCTTC.

At least ten counts were recorded for this clonotype. The chain carries TRBV30 and TRBJ1-2; D gene uncertain. From germline, CDR1 is GTSNPN and CDR2 SVGIG (reference sequence). The CDR3 has 17 amino acids. V was cut by 2 bases and J by 6 bases, with 25 bases left in between. The CDR3 protein is CAWSPPGGLILRDGYTF. The DNA of the CDR3 is TGTGCCTGGAGTCCCCCTGGAGGACTCATCCTTAGGGATGGCTACACCTTC.

This clonotype was recorded many times. The rearrangement uses TRBV20-1 and TRBJ2-7; TRBD2 matches at 13 bases. Germline-derived CDR1 and CDR2 are DFQATT and SNEGSKA (reference sequence). J was trimmed by 2 bases and V by 5 bases; bases with no gene match: 3. The CDR3 sequence is 14 residues long. For the CDR3, the DNA is TGCAGTGCTGAGGGGACTAGCGGGACCTACGAGCAGTACTTC. This translates into CSAEGTSGTYEQYF.

This clonotype was observed at least ten times. The chain combines TRBV7-2 with TRBJ1-2; D remains unclear. The CDR3 contains 13 residues. Germline V lookup: CDR1 SGHTA, CDR2 FQGNSA. V shed 5 bases and J shed 1 base, with 8 bases lying between them. The CDR3 DNA reads as TGTGCCAGCAGCGGTGGGGATAACTATGGCTACACCTTC. Residues: CASSGGDNYGYTF.

In this sample, this clonotype turned up a few times. A much larger clone is a single base away; this may be a read error. V gene TRBV11-2 combines with J gene TRBJ2-1, with 7 nucleotides matching TRBD2. Unmatched junction bases numbered 11, after V lost 5 bases and J lost 4 bases. Per germline, CDR1 SGHAT and CDR2 FQNNGV. The CDR3 length is 16 residues. Here the CDR3 reads CASSPSEAGLYNEQFF. Written as DNA, the CDR3 is TGTGCCAGCAGCCCCTCAGAAGCGGGACTGTACAATGAGCAGTTCTTC.

This clonotype appeared many times. V and J are TRBV12-3 or TRBV12-4 and TRBJ1-5; 8 bases match TRBD1. Trimming took 1 base from V and 2 from J; bases not matched to a gene: 4. The CDR3 has 16 residues. The CDR3 sequence is CASSLGGQEGNQPQHF. In nucleotides, the CDR3 is TGTGCCAGCAGTTTAGGGGGACAGGAGGGCAATCAGCCCCAGCATTTT.

This clonotype was detected ten times or more. The chain joins TRBV14 to TRBJ1-1; no firm D call. CDR3 size: 17 residues. V lost 3 bases, J lost 0 bases, and 17 bases lay in between. Germline V gene sequence: CDR1 SGHDN, CDR2 FVKESK. Here the CDR3 DNA reads TGTGCCAGCAGCCAGGGCATGAACACTGGCATGAACACTGAAGCTTTCTTT. It yields the protein CASSQGMNTGMNTEAFF.

This clonotype was detected ten times or more. This chain uses TRBV6-1 with TRBJ1-2, with a tentative D call TRBD1 (6 bases). V lost 6 bases and J 6 bases, leaving 17 bases between the germline ends. The CDR3 has 14 amino acids. From germline, CDR1 is MNHNS and CDR2 SASEGT. The CDR3: CASSGTTLLDGYTF. DNA for the CDR3: TGTGCCAGCAGCGGGACAACACTCCTTGATGGCTACACCTTC.

This clonotype was counted many times. As DNA, the CDR3 is TGTGCCAGCTCCGTGACAGCCTCCTACGAGCAGTACTTC. It translates to CASSVTASYEQYF. J is TRBJ2-7 and V is TRBV18; D is possibly TRBD1 (5 bases). The length of the CDR3 is 13 residues. V gave up 6 bases and J gave up 0 bases, with 9 bases separating them. CDR1 is KGHSH, CDR2 LQKENI, per germline.

This clonotype was recorded many times. The chain carries TRBV6-5 and TRBJ2-1; the match to TRBD1 covers 8 bases. The ends lost 5 bases at V and 7 bases at J; junction bases unmatched: 7. Germline V gives CDR1 MNHEY, CDR2 SVGAGI. This CDR3 region has 14 residues. CDR3 nucleotides: TGTGCCAGCAGTGAGCGACAGGGGAGGAATGAGCAGTTCTTC. Amino acid sequence: CASSERQGRNEQFF.

This clonotype has ten or more counts. One junction end does not reproduce the germline sequence, and a read error may be involved. The rearrangement links TRBV6-6 to TRBJ1-2; 7 bases fit TRBD1. Germline V gene data show CDR1 as MNHNY and CDR2 as SVGAGI (reference sequence). The CDR3 length is 12 residues. The CDR3 bases are TGTGCCAGCATCCCTACCCTGGGACAGCCCTCCTTC. Protein product: CASIPTLGQPSF.

This clonotype came up many times. The chain recombines TRBV29-1 with TRBJ2-7, with D perhaps matching TRBD1 or TRBD2 (5 bases each). The CDR3 has 16 amino acids. V was trimmed by 6 bases and J by 1 base, leaving 22 bases between them. Germline V CDR1 and CDR2: SQVTM, ANQGSEA. CDR3 amino acids: CSVDLKGTGSSYEQYF. CDR3 sequence (DNA): TGCAGCGTCGACCTGAAAGGGACGGGGAGTTCCTACGAGCAGTACTTC.

This clonotype was seen many times. The chain is built from TRBV4-3 and TRBJ2-7; 10 bases are shared with TRBD2. V shed 1 base, J shed 2 bases, and the junction held 2 bases outside the gene matches. The CDR3 has 15 residues. Germline CDR1 reads LGHNA; CDR2 reads YSLEER. The CDR3 is CASSQGLAGAYEQYF. In nucleotides, the CDR3 is TGCGCCAGCAGCCAAGGCCTAGCGGGAGCCTACGAGCAGTACTTC.

This clonotype was detected many times. The CDR3 sequence: CASSLLAGKNTEAFF. The DNA for the CDR3 is TGTGCCAGCAGCTTGTTAGCCGGAAAGAACACTGAAGCTTTCTTT. This chain uses TRBV5-4 with TRBJ1-1; D unresolved. In germline, CDR1 is SGHNT, CDR2 YYREEE (reference sequence). Trimming stripped 1 base from V and 1 base from J, with 11 bases between. The CDR3 runs 15 residues. The whole variable domain, remainder taken from reference TRBV5-4 and TRBJ1-1, is ETGVTQSPTHLIKTRGQQVTLRCSSQSGHNTVSWYQQALGQGPQFIFQYYREEENGRGNFPPRFSGLQFPNYSSELNVNALELDDSALYLCASSLLAGKNTEAFFGQGTRLTVV.